This passage covers 2 T cell receptor beta chains from one sample sequenced in a study of CD8+CD57+ T cells in acquired aplastic anemia. Patients sequenced had flow cytometry evidence of CD8+CD57+ cell expansion. Genomic DNA, the template, was used for profiling of the TCR beta VDJ and CDR3. TCRdb analysed the reads with MiXCR anew, one entry per CDR3 protein. The profile covers about 150,000 distinct CDR3 sequences, with 52% appearing a single time and 9.5% to 15% taken by the ten largest. The specimen was sorted CD4+, CD8+, or CD8+CD57+ T cells (not recorded which) from PBMCs. The source of these receptors is a human donor with aplastic anemia.

This chain joins TRBV19 and TRBJ2-5, with 7 nucleotides matching TRBD2. Losses at the gene ends were 6 bases for V and 1 base for J; bases not matched to a gene: 5. CDR1 and CDR2 from the germline V gene are LNHDA and SQIVND (reference sequence). This CDR3 comprises 14 residues. CDR3 loop: CASRRWEGQETQYF. CDR3 bases: TGTGCCAGTAGAAGGTGGGAGGGCCAAGAGACCCAGTACTTC. Combining the CDR3 with reference TRBV19 and TRBJ2-5 gives the whole variable domain DGGITQSPKYLFRKEGQNVTLSCEQNLNHDAMYWYRQDPGQGLRLIYYSQIVNDFQKGDIAEGYSVSREKKESFPLTVTSAQKNPTAFYLCASRRWEGQETQYFGPGTRLLVL.

This clonotype was recorded many times. The V and J genes are TRBV10-1 and TRBJ1-6; D ambiguous. The V and J ends lost 3 bases and 9 bases respectively, with 9 bases between them. This CDR3 comprises 13 residues. CDR1 and CDR2 (germline): WNHNN, SYGVQD (reference sequence). The CDR3 nucleotides read TGCGCCAGCAGTGATTTTGGGAGTTCACCCCTCCACTTT. Amino acid sequence: CASSDFGSSPLHF.